The entry below describes one T cell receptor beta chain. Its antigen is unknown. The sample belongs to a study of PD-L1 blockade in urothelial cancer. Overall study findings and caveats: Tumor-linked clones in blood grew more by 3 weeks in durable-benefit patients.

Germline-derived CDR1 and CDR2 are SGHKS and YYEKEE (reference sequence). Trimming removed 2 bases at V and 3 bases at J, with 8 bases between. The CDR3 is 13 amino acids. The table came from immunoSEQ multiplex PCR; TCRdb's copy has only in-frame clones and leaves some out. The sample lists 80,000 to 100,000 clones, 82% occurring once. The sequence was obtained from a man in his 70s with urothelial cancer. The material sequenced was PBMCs, taken around atezolizumab (anti-PD-L1) treatment. V is TRBV5-5 and J is TRBJ1-1; D gene unclear. In DNA form, the CDR3 reads TGTGCCAGCAGCTTACAAGCGGACACTGAAGCTTTCTTT. As protein: CASSLQADTEAFF.